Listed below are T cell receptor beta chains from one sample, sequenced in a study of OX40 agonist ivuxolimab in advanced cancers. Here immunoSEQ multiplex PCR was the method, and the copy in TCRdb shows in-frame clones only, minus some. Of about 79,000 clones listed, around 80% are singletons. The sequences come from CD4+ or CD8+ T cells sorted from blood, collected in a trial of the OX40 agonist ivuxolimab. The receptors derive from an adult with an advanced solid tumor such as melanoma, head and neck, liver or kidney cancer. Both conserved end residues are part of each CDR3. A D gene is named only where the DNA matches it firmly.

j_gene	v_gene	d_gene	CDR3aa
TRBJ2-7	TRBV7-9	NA	CASSLPQDEQYF
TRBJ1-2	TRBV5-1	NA	CASSLGSYGYTF
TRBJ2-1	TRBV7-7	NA	CASSGDITWGYEQFF
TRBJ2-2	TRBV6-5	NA	CASSYSPGVAGELFF
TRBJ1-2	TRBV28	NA	CASRTPSHGGYTF
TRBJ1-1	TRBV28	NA	CASSSGQNTEAFF
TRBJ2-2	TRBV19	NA	CASSLSKSWRETATGELFF
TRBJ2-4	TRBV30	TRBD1	CAWTAGQGKNIQYF
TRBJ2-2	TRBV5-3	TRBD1	CARSSAEQGGGGELFF
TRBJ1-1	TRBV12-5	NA	CASGLGGLRGNTEAFF
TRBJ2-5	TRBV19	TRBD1	CASSNRGQETQYF
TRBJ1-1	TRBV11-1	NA	CASSLNREGEAFF
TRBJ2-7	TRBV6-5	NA	CASSYSQRSYEQYF
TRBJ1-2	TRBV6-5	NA	CASSYLAGLSGYTF
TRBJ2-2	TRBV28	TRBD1	CASYRGGGTGELFF
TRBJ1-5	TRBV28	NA	CASSPRWDNNQPQHF